This TCR beta chain was documented in a study of shared clonotypes between healthy human individuals. V was pared by 2 bases and J by 1 base, with 4 bases between. CDR1 and CDR2 (germline): ENHRY, SYGVKD. CDR3 length: 13 amino acids. Only in-frame clones appear in the TCRdb table, and some are missing; sequencing was by immunoSEQ multiplex PCR. Here the sample spans about 110,000 clones, over 65% being singletons. Material for sequencing was memory CD8+ T cells sorted from blood. Subset: CD45RO+ cells pooled with CCR7-negative TemRA cells. The V call is TRBV10-3, the J call TRBJ2-3; D not certain. This clonotype was sampled from a woman in her twenties or thirties in good health. The CDR3 protein is CAISEPRTDTQYF. The CDR3 coding sequence is TGTGCCATCAGTGAGCCACGCACAGATACGCAGTATTTT.